These 21 T cell receptor beta chains were sequenced from one sample in a study of cytomegalovirus exposure and HLA in healthy donors. Vbeta (60) and Jbeta (13) primers were used in the PCR. The repertoire was sequenced with immunoSEQ multiplex PCR; TCRdb's copy has only in-frame clones and lacks some. Found here are about 64,000 clones, approximately 70% of them singletons; the top ten hold 11% to 15%. The sequenced material came from PBMCs. Source of these receptors: a male donor in good health and CMV-seropositive.

The J gene is TRBJ1-2, the V gene TRBV7-9; 7 bases match TRBD1. The ends lost 5 bases at V and 8 bases at J; junction bases unmatched: 5. CDR1 and CDR2 (germline): SEHNR, FQNEAQ (reference sequence). This CDR3 is built from 12 residues. The CDR3 coding sequence is TGTGCCAGCAGCCGCGGAGGGGGCGGCTACACCTTC. Protein sequence: CASSRGGGGYTF.

The genes are TRBV14 and TRBJ1-3, with TRBD1 identical over 8 bases. Germline V gene data show CDR1 as SGHDN and CDR2 as FVKESK. CDR3 length equals 15 residues. The trim removed 2 bases at V and 4 bases at J, leaving 4 bases unmatched. CDR3 residues: CASSQLDRAGNTIYF. For the CDR3, the DNA is TGTGCCAGCAGCCAACTGGACAGGGCGGGAAACACCATATATTTT.

The chain is built from TRBV7-6 and TRBJ2-2; tentative D call: TRBD2 (5 bases). Germline values: CDR1 SGHVS, CDR2 FNYEAQ. The length of the CDR3 is 16 residues. V lost 7 bases to trimming and J lost 2 bases, with 17 bases between them. The CDR3 reads CASTLGGLLNTGELFF. The CDR3 DNA sequence: TGTGCCAGCACCCTAGGCGGGCTCCTCAACACCGGGGAGCTGTTTTTT. Together with reference TRBV7-6 and TRBJ2-2, the CDR3 gives the full variable domain: GAGVSQSPRYKVTKRGQDVALRCDPISGHVSLYWYRQALGQGPEFLTYFNYEAQQDKSGLPNDRFSAERPEGSISTLTIQRTEQRDSAMYRCASTLGGLLNTGELFFGEGSRLTVL.

The CDR3 sequence is CASSYSGDTQYF. In DNA form, the CDR3 reads TGTGCCAGCAGTTACTCCGGGGATACGCAGTATTTT. The rearrangement links TRBV6-5 to TRBJ2-3; D is unclear. Germline V gene data show CDR1 as MNHEY and CDR2 as SVGAGI. The V end was cut by 0 bases, the J end by 6 bases, with 4 bases between. There are 12 residues in the CDR3.

The chain combines TRBV20-1 with TRBJ2-2; D gene unclear. In germline, CDR1 is DFQATT, CDR2 SNEGSKA (reference sequence). CDR3 length equals 11 residues. V shed 4 bases and J shed 5 bases, with 5 bases lying between them. As DNA, the CDR3 is TGCAGTGCTATGAGGACCGGGGAGCTGTTTTTT. Translation: CSAMRTGELFF.

This clone was seen a few times. J is TRBJ2-1 and V is TRBV19, with 11 bases aligning to TRBD2. After removal of 7 bases from V and 8 bases from J, the junction contained 7 bases not matched to a gene. Looked up from germline, CDR1 is LNHDA and CDR2 is SQIVND (reference sequence). This CDR3 has 14 residues. The CDR3 DNA sequence: TGTGCCAGTATCTCTAGCGGGGGGATAGATGAGCAGTTCTTC. Its translation is CASISSGGIDEQFF.

This clone was counted a few times. This chain joins TRBV7-9 and TRBJ2-3, with D perhaps TRBD2 (6 bases). CDR3 length equals 15 residues. Between the trimmed V and J ends, which lost 1 base and 4 bases, there was a span of 12 bases. The germline CDR1 and CDR2 sequences are SEHNR and FQNEAQ (reference sequence). The CDR3 is CASSLGTREPDTQYF. The CDR3 DNA follows: TGTGCCAGCAGCTTAGGGACTCGGGAGCCAGATACGCAGTATTTT.

The chain employs TRBV9 and TRBJ2-7; perhaps TRBD2 as D (5 bases). Germline-derived CDR1 and CDR2 are SGDLS and YYNGEE. CDR3 length: 14 residues. V was trimmed by 4 bases and J by 2 bases, leaving 13 bases between them. This CDR3 is CASSPDFSPYEQYF. The CDR3 DNA reads TGTGCCAGCAGCCCGGACTTTTCCCCCTACGAGCAGTACTTC.

The J gene is TRBJ2-3, the V gene TRBV19; D remains unclear. CDR1 and CDR2 from the germline V gene are LNHDA and SQIVND (reference sequence). This CDR3 is built from 15 residues. Trimming shortened V by 2 bases and J by 3 bases, and 12 bases separated the two germline ends. This CDR3 is CASSIILSTTDTQYF. CDR3 sequence (DNA): TGTGCCAGTAGTATAATACTATCAACGACAGATACGCAGTATTTT.

The rearrangement links TRBV7-9 to TRBJ2-1, with 8 bases identical to TRBD2. There are 16 residues in the CDR3. Trimming at V came to 5 bases and at J to 6 bases, leaving 12 bases not matched to a gene. Germline V lookup: CDR1 SEHNR, CDR2 FQNEAQ (reference sequence). This CDR3 reads CASSKTGTSGTNEQFF. The DNA for the CDR3 is TGTGCCAGCAGCAAGACCGGGACTAGTGGGACCAATGAGCAGTTCTTC.

The chain carries TRBV20-1 and TRBJ1-1; D is uncertain. Germline V lookup: CDR1 DFQATT, CDR2 SNEGSKA (reference sequence). The CDR3 extends over 11 amino acids. The V gene lost 0 bases and the J gene lost 4 bases, with 3 bases spanning the gap. The CDR3 region has the DNA TGCAGTGCTAGAGATATCACTGAAGCTTTCTTT. Amino acids: CSARDITEAFF.

The V call is TRBV7-9, the J call TRBJ1-2; a weak D match, TRBD1 (6 bases). The V end lost 3 bases, the J end lost 7 bases, and 12 bases lay between the germline ends. The germline CDR1 and CDR2 sequences are SEHNR and FQNEAQ (reference sequence). The CDR3 extends over 13 amino acids. The CDR3 bases are TGTGCCAGCAGCTTCGGGGGGCTGCGTGGCTACACCTTC. It specifies CASSFGGLRGYTF.

This clone is a singleton in its sample. At one boundary the junction diverges from the germline segment, which might be a read error. CDR3 coding DNA: TGTTCCAGCAGCTTTCTCCAGGGGGGCGGCTACGAGCAGTACTTC. This gives the protein CSSSFLQGGGYEQYF. The V gene is TRBV7-9, the J gene TRBJ2-7; tentatively, D is TRBD1 (7 bases). Germline values: CDR1 SEHNR, CDR2 FQNEAQ (reference sequence). The CDR3 is 15 residues long.

The chain is built from TRBV2 and TRBJ2-7, with a weak D call TRBD2 (5 bases). The germline gives CDR1 SNHLY, CDR2 FYNNEI. The CDR3 contains 13 residues. Trimming removed 4 bases at V and 0 bases at J, with 7 bases between. The CDR3 region has the DNA TGTGCCAGCAGTGCGGGGAGCTCCTACGAGCAGTACTTC. As protein: CASSAGSSYEQYF.

The J gene is TRBJ1-5, the V gene TRBV19; no clear D. The CDR3 spans 16 residues. V was trimmed by 3 bases and J by 0 bases, leaving 12 bases between them. Germline CDR1 reads LNHDA; CDR2 reads SQIVND (reference sequence). The CDR3 region is CASSMVRENSNQPQHF. CDR3 sequence (DNA): TGTGCCAGTAGTATGGTTCGGGAGAATAGCAATCAGCCCCAGCATTTT.

The chain employs TRBV7-2 and TRBJ2-1; the D gene is possibly TRBD1 (6 bases). Trimming stripped 5 bases from V and 9 bases from J, with 14 bases between. This CDR3 region has 13 residues. Germline values: CDR1 SGHTA, CDR2 FQGNSA. The CDR3 nucleotides are TGTGCCAGCAGCGACCACAGGGTAACTGAGCAGTTCTTC. The encoded protein is CASSDHRVTEQFF.

CDR3 sequence (DNA): TGTGCCAGCAGCCCGGGACTAGCGGGAGTCGGAACAGATACGCAGTATTTT. Translated, it gives CASSPGLAGVGTDTQYF. The V gene is TRBV11-2, the J gene TRBJ2-3; 14 bases fit TRBD2. V lost 5 bases to trimming and J lost 3 bases; unmatched junction nucleotides: 7. Germline V gene sequence: CDR1 SGHAT, CDR2 FQNNGV. The CDR3 is 17 residues long.

The chain uses TRBV5-1 and TRBJ2-5, with 9 bases fitting TRBD2. The trim removed 2 bases at V and 2 bases at J, leaving 1 base unmatched. Germline V gene data show CDR1 as SGHRS and CDR2 as YFSETQ. The CDR3 covers 14 residues. The DNA for the CDR3 is TGCGCCAGCAGCTTACTAGCGGGTCAAGAGACCCAGTACTTC. This translates into CASSLLAGQETQYF.

This clone appeared a few times. The chain joins TRBV5-1 to TRBJ2-7; D is undetermined. The CDR3 has 14 amino acids. Trimming took 2 bases from V and 5 from J, leaving 14 bases between them. CDR1 and CDR2 (germline): SGHRS, YFSETQ. CDR3 amino acids: CASSFDANRDEQYF. The CDR3 DNA is TGCGCCAGCAGCTTCGACGCGAACAGAGACGAGCAGTACTTC.

Points on this clone: The junction departs from the called germline gene at one end, perhaps through a read error. The sample carries other DNA sequences with the same CDR3. The genes are TRBV7-6 and TRBJ1-1; D call uncertain. The CDR3 spans 14 residues. Germline V gene sequence: CDR1 SGHVS, CDR2 FNYEAQ. The CDR3 DNA sequence: TGTGCCAGCAGCTTAGGGGGAGAGAACACTGAGGCTTTCTTT. Amino acids: CASSLGGENTEAFF. Together with reference TRBV7-6 and TRBJ1-1, the CDR3 gives the full variable domain: GAGVSQSPRYKVTKRGQDVALRCDPISGHVSLYWYRQALGQGPEFLTYFNYEAQQDKSGLPNDRFSAERPEGSISTLTIQRTEQRDSAMYRCASSLGGENTEAFFGQGTRLTVV.

The rearrangement joins TRBV4-3 to TRBJ2-3; D possibly corresponds to TRBD2 (7 bases). CDR1 is LGHNA and CDR2 is YSLEER in the germline V gene. V lost 0 bases to trimming and J lost 6 bases, with 10 bases between them. The CDR3 is made up of 14 amino acids. The CDR3 nucleotides are TGCGCCAGCAGCCAAGATCGGGGGGCGGATACGCAGTATTTT. Translation gives CASSQDRGADTQYF.